Below, 6 T cell receptor beta chains from the same sample are listed, as sequenced in a study of T-cell reconstitution after alpha-beta-depleted transplantation in children. During its preparation, the TCRbeta library received unique molecular identifiers. TCRdb passed the PCR reads through MiXCR, listing each CDR3 protein once. The sample records about 600,000 distinct CDR3 sequences, roughly a tenth being singletons. The material sequenced was PBMCs from the stem cell graft donor, taken from the stem cell graft. The origin of the receptors is a human donor who donated a stem cell graft to a child with acute myeloid leukemia.

This clonotype occurred a few times. The chain joins TRBV6-2 or TRBV6-3 to TRBJ2-1; 9 bases align to TRBD2. The V gene's germline CDR1 is MNHEY and CDR2 SVGEGT. Losses at the gene ends were 7 bases for V and 0 bases for J; bases not matched to a gene: 4. The CDR3 extends over 15 amino acids. The CDR3 bases are TGTGCCAGCACCAATAGCGGGAGCTCCTACAATGAGCAGTTCTTC. It is translated as CASTNSGSSYNEQFF.

This clonotype was seen many times. This chain links TRBV15 with TRBJ2-5, with 9 bases matching TRBD1. The CDR3 extends over 14 amino acids. Germline CDR1 is LNHNV and CDR2 is YYDKDF (reference sequence). V trimming: 4 bases; J trimming: 3 bases; junction bases outside the gene matches: 3. This CDR3 reads CATSIGQGKETQYF. The CDR3 nucleotides are TGTGCCACCAGCATAGGACAGGGGAAAGAGACCCAGTACTTC.

This clonotype turned up a few times. This chain connects TRBV7-9 to TRBJ1-1, with a possible D match to TRBD1 (6 bases). V was shortened by 4 bases and J by 7 bases, with 19 bases between the two germline ends. The CDR3 is 15 residues long. The germline CDR1 and CDR2 sequences are SEHNR and FQNEAQ (reference sequence). DNA for the CDR3: TGTGCCAGCAGCTGGAACCCTCTTACAGGGCATGAAGCTTTCTTT. Its protein product is CASSWNPLTGHEAFF.

V usage is TRBV20-1 and J usage is TRBJ2-1, with a tentative D call TRBD2 (6 bases). Trimming removed 5 bases at V and 2 bases at J, with 16 bases between. Germline values: CDR1 DFQATT, CDR2 SNEGSKA (reference sequence). There are 15 residues in the CDR3. This CDR3 is CSAVGGSRTYNEQFF. CDR3 in DNA: TGCAGTGCTGTTGGGGGGTCTAGGACCTACAATGAGCAGTTCTTC.

This clonotype occurred many times. This chain uses TRBV20-1 with TRBJ1-1, with 7 bases fitting TRBD1. V lost 4 bases to trimming and J lost 8 bases; unmatched junction nucleotides: 13. The CDR3 loop spans 14 amino acids. CDR1 and CDR2 from the germline V gene are DFQATT and SNEGSKA (reference sequence). The CDR3 spells CSANRLMQTGEAFF. CDR3 nucleotides: TGCAGTGCTAACCGACTAATGCAGACAGGGGAAGCTTTCTTT.

This rearrangement joins TRBV30 to TRBJ1-2; tentative D call: TRBD1 (5 bases). Germline V CDR1 and CDR2: GTSNPN, SVGIG (reference sequence). The CDR3 runs to 13 residues. Trimming removed 8 bases from V and 5 bases from J, with 18 bases in between. CDR3 nucleotides: TGTGCCACAATACTCGGGAAGGGGTATGGCTACACCTTC. The encoded protein is CATILGKGYGYTF. Full variable domain (rest looked up from reference TRBV30 and TRBJ1-2): SQTIHQWPATLVQPVGSPLSLECTVEGTSNPNLYWYRQAAGRGLQLLFYSVGIGQISSEVPQNLSASRPQDRQFILSSKKLLLSDSGFYLCATILGKGYGYTFGSGTRLTVV.